Listed below are T cell receptor beta chains from one sample, sequenced in a study of shared clonotypes between healthy human individuals. Using immunoSEQ multiplex PCR, the repertoire was profiled, and TCRdb retains in-frame clones only, with some absent. This repertoire shows 550,000 to 700,000 clones, about 80% found once; its top ten account for roughly 2%. The sequencing input was memory CD4+ T cells sorted from blood. These receptors were collected from a woman aged 25 to 39 in good health. Each CDR3 is given with its conserved first and last residue. Fields, in order: clone size, D gene, V gene, CDR3 length, J gene, CDR3 DNA, CDR3 protein. A D gene is named only where the DNA matches it firmly. Some rows have no size entry. The others give once, few or many, or a class for an expanded clone.

-	-	TRBV11-3	12	TRBJ2-2	TGTGCCAGCAGCTTACACCCCGGGGAGCTGTTTTTT	CASSLHPGELFF
-	-	TRBV5-1	15	TRBJ2-7	TGCGCCAGCAGTTTAGCCGGGACACGCACCTACGAGCAGTACTTC	CASSLAGTRTYEQYF
-	-	TRBV5-1	15	TRBJ2-6	TGCGCCAGCAGCTATGGTGGGTCTGGGGCCAACGTCCTGACTTTC	CASSYGGSGANVLTF
few	-	TRBV5-4	13	TRBJ1-4	TGTGCCAGCAGCTTCCACAGTAATGAAAAACTGTTTTTT	CASSFHSNEKLFF
-	-	TRBV29-1	12	TRBJ1-1	TGCAGCGGCCAGGGGTCTAACACTGAAGCTTTCTTT	CSGQGSNTEAFF
-	TRBD1	TRBV19	17	TRBJ2-2	TGTGCCAGTAGCCCCAAGGGGGACAGGCCCAACACCGGGGAGCTGTTTTTT	CASSPKGDRPNTGELFF
-	TRBD1	TRBV14	16	TRBJ2-7	TGTGCCAGCAGCCAAGATCTTGGGACAGGGTTGGGCGAGCAGTACTTC	CASSQDLGTGLGEQYF
-	TRBD1	TRBV7-6	17	TRBJ2-7	TGTGCCAGCAGCAAAGGGACAGGGGTCTTCCTCTCCTACGAGCAGTACTTC	CASSKGTGVFLSYEQYF
-	-	TRBV2	15	TRBJ2-6	TGTGCCAGCAGTGAAGGGATCTCTGGGGCCAACGTCCTGACTTTC	CASSEGISGANVLTF
-	TRBD1	TRBV28	16	TRBJ2-1	TGTGCCAGCAGACGAGGACAGGGGAGCTCCTACAATGAGCAGTTCTTC	CASRRGQGSSYNEQFF
-	TRBD2	TRBV25-1	15	TRBJ2-7	TGTGCCAGCAGTGAAGGATCTAGCGGCGTCTACGAGCAGTACTTC	CASSEGSSGVYEQYF
few	-	TRBV14	14	TRBJ1-1	TGTGCCAGCAGCGAAACGGTTGGGTGGACTGAAGCTTTCTTT	CASSETVGWTEAFF